Listed here is a single T cell receptor (beta chain). The record originates from a study of T cell changes during pregnancy in multiple sclerosis. Method: immunoSEQ multiplex PCR; TCRdb's copy keeps in-frame clones and lacks some. The table records 50,000 to 65,000 clones, approximately 91% of them present only once. After removal of 3 bases from V and 4 bases from J, the junction contained 5 bases not matched to a gene. This CDR3 spans 15 amino acids. The germline V gene has CDR1 SGHRS and CDR2 YFSETQ. The sequenced sample was CD4+ T cells from peripheral blood mononuclear cells, obtained in the third trimester of pregnancy. The rearrangement links TRBV5-1 to TRBJ2-5; 11 bases are shared with TRBD2. This receptor was obtained from a female donor with multiple sclerosis, enrolled in a pregnancy study. The CDR3 reads CASSSRLAGRETQYF. Here the CDR3 DNA reads TGCGCCAGCAGCTCCCGACTAGCGGGAAGAGAGACCCAGTACTTC.